Presented here are 18 T cell receptor beta chains from one specimen sequenced in a study of OX40 agonist ivuxolimab in advanced cancers. Generated by immunoSEQ multiplex PCR, the TCRdb table keeps only in-frame clones and is missing some. Seen here are about 79,000 clones, under 85% observed once, and the top ten hold over 3%. The sequences come from CD4+ or CD8+ T cells sorted from blood, collected in a trial of the OX40 agonist ivuxolimab. The receptors come from an adult with an advanced solid tumor such as melanoma, head and neck, liver or kidney cancer.

The chain links TRBV11-2 to TRBJ1-1, with D tentatively TRBD1 (5 bases). The CDR3 spans 16 residues. The V and J ends lost 6 bases and 5 bases respectively, with 22 bases between them. Germline CDR1 reads SGHAT; CDR2 reads FQNNGV. The CDR3 coding sequence is TGTGCCAGCAGATTACTTAGGGGCCGGAGTACTACTGAAGCTTTCTTT. Amino acid sequence: CASRLLRGRSTTEAFF.

V and J are TRBV10-3 and TRBJ2-7, with 8 bases aligning to TRBD1. This CDR3 comprises 13 residues. The V segment lost 6 bases and the J segment 5 bases; nucleotides outside the gene matches: 6. Germline V lookup: CDR1 ENHRY, CDR2 SYGVKD. CDR3 DNA sequence: TGTGCCATCAGGGACAGGGAATCCCACGAGCAGTACTTC. Its protein product is CAIRDRESHEQYF.

The rearrangement joins TRBV4-1 to TRBJ2-2; 13 bases agree with TRBD2. Looked up from germline, CDR1 is MGHRA and CDR2 is YSYEKL. The ends lost 7 bases at V and 7 bases at J; junction bases unmatched: 12. The CDR3 is 17 residues long. The CDR3, as DNA: TGCGCCAGCACACAGACCGGACTAGCGGGAGAGAGCGGGGAGCTGTTTTTT. Its translation is CASTQTGLAGESGELFF.

The chain combines TRBV11-3 with TRBJ2-5; D perhaps matches TRBD1 (7 bases). Germline-derived CDR1 and CDR2 are SGHNT and YENEEA. The germline V and J ends were trimmed by 4 bases and 5 bases, with 17 bases remaining between them. The CDR3 has 15 amino acids. Here the CDR3 reads CASSSDTGEAETQYF. CDR3 sequence (DNA): TGTGCCAGCAGCTCAGACACAGGGGAGGCGGAGACCCAGTACTTC.

The chain couples TRBV7-9 to TRBJ2-7; 8 positions agree with TRBD1. The CDR3 has 17 amino acids. Looked up from germline, CDR1 is SEHNR and CDR2 is FQNEAQ (reference sequence). The V segment lost 5 bases and the J segment 1 base; nucleotides outside the gene matches: 13. This CDR3 is CASSPPTEDRVSYEQYF. The CDR3 coding sequence is TGTGCCAGCAGCCCACCCACGGAGGACAGGGTGTCCTACGAGCAGTACTTC.

This chain joins TRBV10-1 and TRBJ1-4; 8 nucleotides align to TRBD1. This CDR3 has 15 amino acids. The V segment lost 7 bases and the J segment 6 bases; nucleotides outside the gene matches: 10. Germline V gene data show CDR1 as WNHNN and CDR2 as SYGVQD (reference sequence). The CDR3 nucleotides are TGCGCCAGCATAAACTCGACAGGGGATGATGAAAAACTGTTTTTT. It encodes CASINSTGDDEKLFF.

This rearrangement joins TRBV27 to TRBJ2-7, with 7 bases lining up with TRBD1. J gave up 7 bases and V 3 bases, and 6 bases lay outside the gene matches. Germline V gene data show CDR1 as MNHEY and CDR2 as SMNVEV (reference sequence). This CDR3 has 13 amino acids. The CDR3 nucleotides are TGTGCCAGCAGTTTCGCAGGGGGTGGTGAGCAGTACTTC. This encodes CASSFAGGGEQYF.

The chain links TRBV11-3 to TRBJ2-7, with a tentative D call TRBD2 (5 bases). V was pared by 2 bases and J by 7 bases, with 12 bases between. The V gene's germline CDR1 is SGHNT and CDR2 YENEEA. There are 13 residues in the CDR3. CDR3 amino acids: CASSLYPSGEQYF. The CDR3 nucleotides are TGTGCCAGCAGCTTATACCCGTCGGGGGAGCAGTACTTC.

In its sample, this clone was seen once. V and J are TRBV4-1 and TRBJ2-7; TRBD1 agrees at 8 bases. Losses at the gene ends were 4 bases for V and 1 base for J; bases not matched to a gene: 6. In germline, CDR1 is MGHRA, CDR2 YSYEKL. CDR3 length equals 15 residues. The CDR3: CASSLNGQGSYEQYF. The CDR3 region has the DNA TGCGCCAGCAGCCTGAACGGACAGGGATCCTACGAGCAGTACTTC.

The chain links TRBV5-1 to TRBJ2-3; D not resolved. V lost 0 bases and J 1 base, leaving 6 bases between the germline ends. The CDR3 is made up of 14 amino acids. CDR1 is SGHRS, CDR2 YFSETQ, per germline. As DNA, the CDR3 is TGCGCCAGCAGCTTGGAAGGCGGCACAGATACGCAGTATTTT. Translating gives CASSLEGGTDTQYF.

This rearrangement joins TRBV19 to TRBJ2-7; tentative D call: TRBD2 (6 bases). CDR1 LNHDA and CDR2 SQIVND come from the germline V gene (reference sequence). V dropped 1 base and J dropped 2 bases, with 6 bases sitting between them. This CDR3 contains 13 residues. The CDR3 is CASSIGGAYEQYF. CDR3 coding DNA: TGTGCCAGTAGTATAGGCGGGGCCTACGAGCAGTACTTC.

This chain connects TRBV7-6 to TRBJ2-1; TRBD2 agrees at 14 bases. Trimming removed 5 bases from V and 7 bases from J; junction bases left unmatched: 4. From germline, CDR1 is SGHVS and CDR2 FNYEAQ. This CDR3 spans 15 amino acids. The DNA for the CDR3 is TGTGCCAGCAGCATAGGGACTAGCGGGAGTAATGAGCAGTTCTTC. Translated: CASSIGTSGSNEQFF.

This clone has only one observation. The V and J genes are TRBV11-2 and TRBJ2-1; 9 bases match TRBD1. Per germline, CDR1 SGHAT and CDR2 FQNNGV. This CDR3 comprises 18 residues. The J segment lost 3 bases and the V segment lost 3 bases, leaving 12 bases of the junction unmatched. CDR3 in amino acids: CASSFDQTGTGFYNEQFF. The CDR3, as DNA: TGTGCCAGCAGCTTTGACCAAACCGGGACAGGGTTCTACAATGAGCAGTTCTTC.

The V call is TRBV4-2, the J call TRBJ2-5; D might be TRBD2 (5 bases). The better agreement between TRBJ2-7 and the DNA end casts doubt on the J call. There are 15 residues in the CDR3. Germline CDR1 reads LGHNA; CDR2 reads YNFKEQ. The CDR3 DNA reads TGTGCCAGCAGCCAGAGGAGCGGATACCGTTACGAGCAGTACTTC. Translating gives CASSQRSGYRYEQYF.

The chain employs TRBV5-4 and TRBJ2-5; 16 bases align to TRBD2. In germline, CDR1 is SGHNT, CDR2 YYREEE (reference sequence). V shed 3 bases, J shed 7 bases, and the junction held 9 bases outside the gene matches. The CDR3 covers 17 residues. The CDR3 is CASSSPGLAGGPGTQYF. As DNA, the CDR3 is TGTGCCAGCAGCTCGCCGGGACTAGCGGGAGGGCCGGGGACCCAGTACTTC.

The chain uses TRBV5-1 and TRBJ2-2; no firm D call. The V and J ends lost 0 bases and 6 bases respectively, with 12 bases between them. The CDR3 is 15 residues long. Looked up from germline, CDR1 is SGHRS and CDR2 is YFSETQ. CDR3 bases: TGCGCCAGCAGCTTGGCCACCTTGGGATCCGGGGAGCTGTTTTTT. Protein: CASSLATLGSGELFF.

The CDR3 DNA reads TGTGCCAGCAGCCCCTCGGGAGCGGGATCCTACAATGAGCAGTTCTTC. Its protein is CASSPSGAGSYNEQFF. The genes are TRBV7-2 and TRBJ2-1, with TRBD2 matching 7 bases. The CDR3 extends over 16 amino acids. The V gene's germline CDR1 is SGHTA and CDR2 FQGNSA. V lost 5 bases and J lost 1; bases outside the gene matches: 8.

The J gene is TRBJ2-6, the V gene TRBV28, with D unresolved. Trimming left V 7 bases short and J 3 bases short, with 13 bases between. The CDR3 is 15 residues long. Germline values: CDR1 MDHEN, CDR2 SYDVKM. CDR3 region: CASTPERLGANVLTF. CDR3 DNA: TGTGCCAGCACCCCTGAAAGGCTTGGGGCCAACGTCCTGACTTTC. The entire variable domain, with the rest obtained from reference TRBV28 and TRBJ2-6, is as follows: DVKVTQSSRYLVKRTGEKVFLECVQDMDHENMFWYRQDPGLGLRLIYFSYDVKMKEKGDIPEGYSVSREKKERFSLILESASTNQTSMYLCASTPERLGANVLTFGAGSRLTVL.